This T cell receptor beta chain appears in the sequencing data of a study of blood T cell repertoires in COVID-19. Study background: The United States, Italy and Spain supplied acute and convalescent COVID-19 samples. PBMCs, B-cell-depleted T cells, or T cells were the source of the cDNA or gDNA that made up the material.

V dropped 5 bases and J dropped 0 bases, with 9 bases sitting between them. This CDR3 comprises 15 residues. Germline CDR1 reads SGHRS; CDR2 reads YFSETQ. In the authors' methods: It was from reference gene primer amplification that nucleated cell counts were estimated. Assay used: immunoSEQ multiplex PCR; TCRdb lists only in-frame clones, some missing. Clonal size and the V and J genes are those of that table, whereas D and trimming came from the DNA. The table records about 130,000 clones, around nine tenths of them present only once. Patients at the Seattle site were enrolled during active infection and followed longitudinally.

V and J are TRBV5-1 and TRBJ1-6; TRBD1 might be the D (6 bases). The clonotype comes from a woman between 70 and 85 years old with COVID-19, enrolled during active disease. Sequencing used peripheral blood. The DNA of the CDR3 is TGCGCCAGCAGATCGGACAGCTCCTATAATTCACCCCTCCACTTT. Its protein is CASRSDSSYNSPLHF.